This T cell receptor beta chain was found in a study of T cell responses to AZD1222 COVID-19 vaccine. TCRdb's copy holds only in-frame clones and misses some; the assay was immunoSEQ multiplex PCR. The sample consists of 150,000 to 200,000 clones, around 87% of them appearing once. This CDR3 region has 12 residues. The V end lost 3 bases, the J end lost 6 bases, and 9 bases lay between the germline ends. Germline V gene sequence: CDR1 ENHRY, CDR2 SYGVKD. The chain links TRBV10-3 to TRBJ2-7; D gene ambiguous. The clonotype originates from an adult who received the AZD1222 COVID-19 vaccine. The sample here was peripheral blood, taken 28 days after the second AZD1222 dose. The CDR3 DNA follows: TGTGCCATCAGTGAAAGACCATCCGAGCAGTACTTC. It encodes CAISERPSEQYF.